This T cell receptor beta chain was profiled in a study of blood T cell repertoires in COVID-19. Residents of about two dozen US areas, aged about 18 to 95 years, made up the participants. Clinical history as reported by participants underpinned cohort assignment. Exposed participants encountered a COVID-19 case during the 2 weeks preceding study entry. How the authors handled the data: Reference gene primer amplification in the assay estimated nucleated cell counts. Sequencing used immunoSEQ multiplex PCR; TCRdb keeps in-frame clones, though not all of them. V, J and clone size are those of that table, while D and trimming were read from the DNA. The repertoire has over 250,000 clones, around 84% of them found once; the top ten carry approximately 5%. This CDR3 region has 15 residues. The V and J ends lost 6 bases and 5 bases, in that order; junction bases with no gene match: 12. Germline V gene sequence: CDR1 MNHEY, CDR2 SVGAGI.

Sample: PBMCs or T cells enriched from blood (not recorded which). The sequence was obtained from a man aged 40-55 years who had been exposed to COVID-19. This chain joins TRBV6-5 and TRBJ2-5; 7 bases map to TRBD1. CDR3 sequence: CASRFGQGVLETQYF. Here the CDR3 DNA reads TGTGCCAGCAGATTCGGTCAGGGGGTTTTGGAGACCCAGTACTTC.